This T cell receptor (beta chain) was sequenced for a study of shared clonotypes between healthy human individuals. A note on this clone: Its antigen is as yet unknown.

The CDR3 contains 13 residues. CDR1 and CDR2 (germline): MDHEN, SYDVKM. V lost 2 bases, J lost 0 bases, and 4 bases lay in between. Study-level results: It was observed that roughly 5% of naive CD4 clonotypes were shared across several donors. Few donors restricted represented genetic and exposure-history diversity.

The deep-level immunoSEQ assay was used. TCRdb's table, derived via immunoSEQ multiplex PCR, lists solely in-frame clones and lacks some. The sample carries around 340,000 clones, roughly 70% recorded once. Participating donors were healthy, HIV-negative adults free of recent acute infections or vaccinations. The chain links TRBV28 to TRBJ1-1; D gene ambiguous. The receptor's source is a man aged 25-40 years in good health. The sequencing input was memory CD4+ T cells sorted from blood. Documented subset: CD45RA-negative fraction. CDR3 residues: CASSLRVNTEAFF. The CDR3 DNA reads as TGTGCCAGCAGTTTAAGAGTGAACACTGAAGCTTTCTTT.